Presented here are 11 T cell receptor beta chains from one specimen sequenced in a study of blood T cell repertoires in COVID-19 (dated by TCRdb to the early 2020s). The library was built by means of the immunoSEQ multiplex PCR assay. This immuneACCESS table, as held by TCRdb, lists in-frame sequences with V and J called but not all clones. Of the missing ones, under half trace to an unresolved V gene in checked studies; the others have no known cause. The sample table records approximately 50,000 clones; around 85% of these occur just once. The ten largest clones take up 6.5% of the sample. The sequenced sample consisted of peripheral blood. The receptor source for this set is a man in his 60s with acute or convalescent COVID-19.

The CDR3 region has the DNA TGTGCCAGCAGCTTAGCTGGGGACAGTGGAAACACCATATATTTT. It codes for CASSLAGDSGNTIYF. This chain links TRBV7-2 with TRBJ1-3; 7 bases match TRBD1. Germline V CDR1 and CDR2: SGHTA, FQGNSA. V dropped 0 bases and J dropped 3; count of bases not matched to a gene: 2. The CDR3 runs to 15 residues.

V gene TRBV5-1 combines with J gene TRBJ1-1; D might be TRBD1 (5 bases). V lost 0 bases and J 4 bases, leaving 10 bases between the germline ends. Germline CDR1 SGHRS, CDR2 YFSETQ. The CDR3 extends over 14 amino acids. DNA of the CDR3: TGCGCCAGCAGCTTGGGGTTCGACAGCACTGAAGCTTTCTTT. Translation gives CASSLGFDSTEAFF.

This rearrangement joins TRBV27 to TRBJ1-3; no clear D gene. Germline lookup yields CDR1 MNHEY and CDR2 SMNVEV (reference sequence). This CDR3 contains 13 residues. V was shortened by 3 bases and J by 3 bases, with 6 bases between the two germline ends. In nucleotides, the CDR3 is TGTGCCAGCAGTTTCCAGTTTGGAAACACCATATATTTT. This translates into CASSFQFGNTIYF.

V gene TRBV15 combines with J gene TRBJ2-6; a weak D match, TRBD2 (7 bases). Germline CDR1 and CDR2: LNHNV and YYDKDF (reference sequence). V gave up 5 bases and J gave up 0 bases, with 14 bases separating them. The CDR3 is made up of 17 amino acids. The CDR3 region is CATSGGASSSGANVLTF. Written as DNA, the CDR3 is TGTGCCACCAGCGGGGGGGCTAGTTCCTCTGGGGCCAACGTCCTGACTTTC.

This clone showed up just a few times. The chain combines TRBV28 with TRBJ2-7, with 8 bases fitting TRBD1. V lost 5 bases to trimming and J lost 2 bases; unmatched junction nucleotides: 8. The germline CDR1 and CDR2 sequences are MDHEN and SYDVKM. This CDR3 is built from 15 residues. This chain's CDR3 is CASSPGGQDPYEQYF. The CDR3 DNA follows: TGTGCCAGCAGTCCCGGGGGACAGGACCCCTACGAGCAGTACTTC. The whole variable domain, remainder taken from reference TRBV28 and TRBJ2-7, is DVKVTQSSRYLVKRTGEKVFLECVQDMDHENMFWYRQDPGLGLRLIYFSYDVKMKEKGDIPEGYSVSREKKERFSLILESASTNQTSMYLCASSPGGQDPYEQYFGPGTRLTVT.

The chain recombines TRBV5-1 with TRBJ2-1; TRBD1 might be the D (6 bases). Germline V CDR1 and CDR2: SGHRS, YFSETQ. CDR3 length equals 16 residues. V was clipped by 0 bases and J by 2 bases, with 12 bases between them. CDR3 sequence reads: CASSLGVRGPYNEQFF. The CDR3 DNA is TGCGCCAGCAGCTTGGGGGTCAGGGGACCCTACAATGAGCAGTTCTTC.

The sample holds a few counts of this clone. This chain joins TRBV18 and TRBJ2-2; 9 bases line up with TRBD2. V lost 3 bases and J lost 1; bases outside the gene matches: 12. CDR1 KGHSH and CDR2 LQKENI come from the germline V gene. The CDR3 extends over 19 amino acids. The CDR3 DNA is TGTGCCAGCTCACCGATTATTTATAGCGGGAGCGGGAACACCGGGGAGCTGTTTTTT. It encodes CASSPIIYSGSGNTGELFF.

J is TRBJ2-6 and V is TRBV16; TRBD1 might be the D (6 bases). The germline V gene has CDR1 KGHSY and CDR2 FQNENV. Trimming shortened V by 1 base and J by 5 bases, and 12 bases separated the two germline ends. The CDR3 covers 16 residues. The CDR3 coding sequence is TGTGCCAGCAGCCAATTTGGGGGCCCTAGGGCCAACGTCCTGACTTTC. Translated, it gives CASSQFGGPRANVLTF.

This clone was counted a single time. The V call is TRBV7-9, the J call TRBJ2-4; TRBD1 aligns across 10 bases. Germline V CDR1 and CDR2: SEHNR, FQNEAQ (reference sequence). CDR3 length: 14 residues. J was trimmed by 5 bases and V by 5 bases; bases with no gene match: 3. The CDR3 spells CASSPGTGENIQYF. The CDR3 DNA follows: TGTGCCAGCAGCCCTGGGACAGGGGAAAACATTCAGTACTTC.

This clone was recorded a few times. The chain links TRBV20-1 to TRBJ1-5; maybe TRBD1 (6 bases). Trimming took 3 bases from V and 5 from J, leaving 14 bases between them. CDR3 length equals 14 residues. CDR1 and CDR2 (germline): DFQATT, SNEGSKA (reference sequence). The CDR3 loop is CSASSGGADQPQHF. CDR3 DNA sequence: TGCAGTGCTAGTAGCGGGGGCGCGGATCAGCCCCAGCATTTT.

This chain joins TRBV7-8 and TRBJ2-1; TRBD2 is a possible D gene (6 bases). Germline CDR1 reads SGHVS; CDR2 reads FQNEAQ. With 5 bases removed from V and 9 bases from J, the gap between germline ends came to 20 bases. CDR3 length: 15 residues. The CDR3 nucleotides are TGTGCCAGCAGCCCGGGGGTATTGAGGGGAGGTGAGCAGTTCTTC. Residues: CASSPGVLRGGEQFF.